The 26 T cell receptor beta chains presented below share a single source sample, sequenced in a study of OX40 agonist ivuxolimab in advanced cancers. Profiled with immunoSEQ multiplex PCR; TCRdb holds only in-frame clones, not every one. The table lists 55,000 to 65,000 clones, 84% of them singletons, with around 2.1% in the top ten. Sequences were derived from CD4+ or CD8+ T cells sorted from blood, sampled in a trial of the OX40 agonist ivuxolimab. The receptors were sampled from an adult with an advanced solid tumor such as melanoma, head and neck, liver or kidney cancer.

The V and J genes are TRBV11-3 and TRBJ2-3; D unresolved. Trimming took 1 base from V and 6 from J, leaving 5 bases between them. Germline lookup yields CDR1 SGHNT and CDR2 YENEEA. The CDR3 extends over 12 amino acids. The CDR3 nucleotides read TGTGCCAGCAGCTTAGCCAGGGATACGCAGTATTTT. Amino acids: CASSLARDTQYF.

The V gene is TRBV5-4, the J gene TRBJ2-1, with 8 bases identical to TRBD2. Trimming cost V 4 bases and J 4 bases; bases outside gene matches: 7. This CDR3 contains 15 residues. The germline gives CDR1 SGHNT, CDR2 YYREEE (reference sequence). CDR3 sequence: CASSGQRGGYNEQFF. In DNA, the CDR3 is TGTGCCAGCAGCGGCCAACGGGGGGGGTACAATGAGCAGTTCTTC.

The V gene is TRBV4-3, the J gene TRBJ2-7; tentative D call: TRBD2 (5 bases). Trimming took 0 bases from V and 6 from J, leaving 9 bases between them. The CDR3 is made up of 13 amino acids. Germline V gene data show CDR1 as LGHNA and CDR2 as YSLEER. The CDR3 nucleotides are TGCGCCAGCAGCCAAGATCCGGGAAGCGAGCAGTACTTC. It specifies CASSQDPGSEQYF.

The CDR3 loop is CASSLGSFSGNTIYF. CDR3 coding DNA: TGCGCCAGCAGCTTGGGCAGCTTCTCTGGAAACACCATATATTTT. This sequence joins TRBV5-1 and TRBJ1-3; no definite D call. Germline loops: CDR1 SGHRS, CDR2 YFSETQ. CDR3 size: 15 residues. V shed 0 bases and J shed 0 bases, with 7 bases lying between them.

This chain joins TRBV9 and TRBJ2-2, with TRBD1 as a possible D gene (7 bases). This CDR3 has 16 residues. V gave up 3 bases and J gave up 3 bases, with 15 bases separating them. The germline CDR1 and CDR2 sequences are SGDLS and YYNGEE. CDR3 in amino acids: CASSARGDVDTGELFF. CDR3 bases: TGTGCCAGCAGCGCCAGGGGGGACGTAGACACCGGGGAGCTGTTTTTT.

The V call is TRBV6-1, the J call TRBJ2-1; 7 nucleotides line up with TRBD2. Looked up from germline, CDR1 is MNHNS and CDR2 is SASEGT. The ends lost 0 bases at V and 15 bases at J; junction bases unmatched: 5. The length of the CDR3 is 12 residues. CDR3 nucleotides: TGTGCCAGCAGTGAAGCGCGGGGCGGGAGGTTCTTC. Translating gives CASSEARGGRFF.

The V gene is TRBV11-3, the J gene TRBJ2-1; 14 positions match TRBD2. This CDR3 has 18 amino acids. V was pared by 5 bases and J by 8 bases, with 14 bases of the junction left unmatched. CDR1 SGHNT and CDR2 YENEEA come from the germline V gene. CDR3 protein: CASSQGDPGTSGSHEQFF. The CDR3 DNA reads as TGTGCCAGCAGCCAAGGGGACCCTGGGACTAGCGGGAGCCATGAGCAGTTCTTC.

The CDR3 reads CASGLPKGAAASGFEQFF. CDR3 DNA sequence: TGTGCTAGTGGTTTGCCAAAGGGTGCTGCCGCTAGCGGGTTTGAGCAGTTCTTC. The V call is TRBV12-5, the J call TRBJ2-1; 8 positions agree with TRBD2. CDR3 length: 18 amino acids. J gave up 9 bases and V 2 bases, and 18 bases lay outside the gene matches. The germline V gene has CDR1 LGHNT and CDR2 FRNRAP. Complete variable domain (other parts from reference TRBV12-5 and TRBJ2-1): DARVTQTPRHKVTEMGQEVTMRCQPILGHNTVFWYRQTMMQGLELLAYFRNRAPLDDSGMPKDRFSAEMPDATLATLKIQPSEPRDSAVYFCASGLPKGAAASGFEQFFGPGTRLTVL.

This clone was detected only a few times. The chain recombines TRBV7-3 with TRBJ2-7; no reliable D call. CDR1 is SGHTA, CDR2 FQGTGA, per germline. The V end was cut by 5 bases, the J end by 3 bases, with 14 bases between. The CDR3 extends over 14 amino acids. CDR3 sequence (DNA): TGTGCCAGCAGCCCTAATGGGGTAGGCTACGAGCAGTACTTC. It codes for CASSPNGVGYEQYF.

The chain carries TRBV19 and TRBJ1-1; maybe TRBD1 (6 bases). This CDR3 region has 16 residues. V was clipped by 6 bases and J by 0 bases, with 17 bases between them. Germline CDR1 is LNHDA and CDR2 is SQIVND (reference sequence). CDR3 DNA: TGTGCCAGTAGCCCGGGGGCAGGGGTCATGAACACTGAAGCTTTCTTT. Translation gives CASSPGAGVMNTEAFF.

The gene calls are TRBV29-1 and TRBJ2-2; D is undetermined. Germline V gene sequence: CDR1 SQVTM, CDR2 ANQGSEA. The CDR3 loop spans 11 amino acids. With 5 bases removed from V and 5 bases from J, the gap between germline ends came to 6 bases. This CDR3 is CSVIWTGELFF. CDR3 DNA sequence: TGCAGCGTTATCTGGACCGGGGAGCTGTTTTTT.

The J gene is TRBJ2-5, the V gene TRBV5-6; unclear D gene. The germline V and J ends were trimmed by 3 bases and 10 bases, with 22 bases remaining between them. The CDR3 contains 15 residues. CDR1 and CDR2 from the germline V gene are SGHDT and YYEEEE. CDR3 coding DNA: TGTGCCAGCAGCTCCCGAGGCACGGGTTCGTTGGTCCAGTACTTC. The encoded protein is CASSSRGTGSLVQYF. Supplemented by reference TRBV5-6 and TRBJ2-5, the full variable domain reads DAGVTQSPTHLIKTRGQQVTLRCSPKSGHDTVSWYQQALGQGPQFIFQYYEEEERQRGNFPDRFSGHQFPNYSSELNVNALLLGDSALYLCASSSRGTGSLVQYFGPGTRLLVL.

The gene calls are TRBV4-2 and TRBJ2-5, with 8 positions matching TRBD1. Unmatched junction bases numbered 16, after V lost 0 bases and J lost 4 bases. The CDR3 length is 19 residues. CDR1 and CDR2 from the germline V gene are LGHNA and YNFKEQ. CDR3 coding DNA: TGTGCCAGCAGCCAAGATGCCACCAGGACAGGGTTAATGGGAGAGACCCAGTACTTC. This encodes CASSQDATRTGLMGETQYF.

The rearrangement joins TRBV6-6 to TRBJ2-7, with D uncertain. The CDR3 has 12 amino acids. Per germline, CDR1 MNHNY and CDR2 SVGAGI (reference sequence). V lost 8 bases and J lost 3, with 11 bases in between. CDR3 residues: CASRNGFYEQYF. In nucleotides, the CDR3 is TGTGCCAGCCGTAACGGCTTCTACGAGCAGTACTTC.

The CDR3 spells CSVGPEGYTF. CDR3 coding DNA: TGCAGCGTTGGACCCGAAGGCTACACCTTC. The chain employs TRBV29-1 and TRBJ1-2; no firm D call. The ends were cut back, 4 bases at V and 8 bases at J, with 8 bases in the middle. The CDR3 runs to 10 residues. Germline lookup yields CDR1 SQVTM and CDR2 ANQGSEA.

The V call is TRBV11-2, the J call TRBJ2-3; 13 positions agree with TRBD2. In germline, CDR1 is SGHAT, CDR2 FQNNGV. There are 16 residues in the CDR3. V was clipped by 5 bases and J by 2 bases; unmatched bases: 4. The CDR3 spells CASSAGTSGNTDTQYF. In DNA form, the CDR3 reads TGTGCCAGCAGCGCCGGGACTAGCGGGAACACAGATACGCAGTATTTT.

The chain is built from TRBV5-1 and TRBJ2-1; 7 bases line up with TRBD2. This CDR3 has 19 residues. Trimming removed 0 bases from V and 4 bases from J; junction bases left unmatched: 16. The germline V gene encodes CDR1 SGHRS and CDR2 YFSETQ. CDR3 sequence reads: CASSLGSVSALASYNEQFF. The DNA of the CDR3 is TGCGCCAGCAGCTTGGGGAGCGTGAGTGCACTAGCGAGTTACAATGAGCAGTTCTTC.

The gene calls are TRBV2 and TRBJ2-5; 9 positions match TRBD2. The germline gives CDR1 SNHLY, CDR2 FYNNEI. The CDR3 covers 13 residues. Trimming removed 10 bases from V and 1 base from J; junction bases left unmatched: 4. In DNA form, the CDR3 reads TGTGCCACCAAGCGGGAGGCCCAAGAGACCCAGTACTTC. Protein: CATKREAQETQYF.

The chain recombines TRBV7-8 with TRBJ1-1; D is unclear. Germline values: CDR1 SGHVS, CDR2 FQNEAQ. V was shortened by 3 bases and J by 8 bases, with 7 bases between the two germline ends. The CDR3 contains 11 residues. Written as DNA, the CDR3 is TGTGCCAGCAGCTTGACGGAGGAAGCTTTCTTT. Translated: CASSLTEEAFF.

This chain uses TRBV11-2 with TRBJ2-2; D unresolved. The CDR3 contains 14 residues. Germline V gene lookup returns CDR1 SGHAT and CDR2 FQNNGV. Trimming shortened V by 2 bases and J by 2 bases, and 6 bases separated the two germline ends. The CDR3 is CASSLLLNTGELFF. The CDR3 nucleotides read TGTGCCAGCAGCTTACTACTCAACACCGGGGAGCTGTTTTTT.

The V and J genes are TRBV7-2 and TRBJ2-1; D is unresolved. The CDR3 totals 15 residues. Germline V gene lookup returns CDR1 SGHTA and CDR2 FQGNSA. V was cut by 5 bases and J by 0 bases, with 11 bases left in between. This chain's CDR3 is CASSPLAGSYNEQFF. The CDR3 nucleotides read TGTGCCAGCAGCCCGCTGGCAGGCTCCTACAATGAGCAGTTCTTC.

V is TRBV10-1 and J is TRBJ2-2, with 8 bases aligning to TRBD2. The CDR3 spans 14 residues. CDR1 WNHNN and CDR2 SYGVQD come from the germline V gene (reference sequence). The J segment lost 6 bases and the V segment lost 6 bases, leaving 6 bases of the junction unmatched. CDR3 region: CASSRAGGPGELFF. The CDR3 DNA follows: TGCGCCAGCAGCCGTGCGGGGGGACCCGGGGAGCTGTTTTTT.

The chain uses TRBV6-5 and TRBJ2-7; tentatively, D is TRBD1 (5 bases). Trimming removed 0 bases at V and 3 bases at J, with 12 bases between. This CDR3 is 15 amino acids long. Germline CDR1 MNHEY, CDR2 SVGAGI. The CDR3 sequence is CASSYSPGRYYEQYF. CDR3 bases: TGTGCCAGCAGTTACTCACCAGGGCGGTACTACGAGCAGTACTTC.

The CDR3 region is CASNQGSGRSVTQYF. For the CDR3, the DNA is TGTGCCAGCAATCAAGGTAGCGGGAGGAGCGTGACCCAGTACTTC. The rearrangement links TRBV2 to TRBJ2-5; 10 positions match TRBD2. V lost 7 bases to trimming and J lost 7 bases; unmatched junction nucleotides: 12. Germline lookup yields CDR1 SNHLY and CDR2 FYNNEI. CDR3 length equals 15 residues. Full variable domain (missing parts from reference TRBV2 and TRBJ2-5): EPEVTQTPSHQVTQMGQEVILRCVPISNHLYFYWYRQILGQKVEFLVSFYNNEISEKSEIFDDQFSVERPDGSNFTLKIRSTKLEDSAMYFCASNQGSGRSVTQYFGPGTRLLVL.

The chain has TRBV29-1 and TRBJ2-5; TRBD1 matches at 7 bases. Losses at the gene ends were 7 bases for V and 2 bases for J; bases not matched to a gene: 7. The germline V gene encodes CDR1 SQVTM and CDR2 ANQGSEA. This CDR3 region has 13 residues. The CDR3 region has the DNA TGCAGCGCCGCACAGGGGCTACAAGAGACCCAGTACTTC. Its translation is CSAAQGLQETQYF.

The J gene is TRBJ1-1, the V gene TRBV7-2; a possible D gene is TRBD1 (5 bases). Germline loops: CDR1 SGHTA, CDR2 FQGNSA. The V gene lost 0 bases and the J gene lost 4 bases, with 15 bases spanning the gap. This CDR3 spans 16 amino acids. The DNA of the CDR3 is TGTGCCAGCAGCTTAGCCTGGGGAGGGGAGGTCACTGAAGCTTTCTTT. Protein: CASSLAWGGEVTEAFF.